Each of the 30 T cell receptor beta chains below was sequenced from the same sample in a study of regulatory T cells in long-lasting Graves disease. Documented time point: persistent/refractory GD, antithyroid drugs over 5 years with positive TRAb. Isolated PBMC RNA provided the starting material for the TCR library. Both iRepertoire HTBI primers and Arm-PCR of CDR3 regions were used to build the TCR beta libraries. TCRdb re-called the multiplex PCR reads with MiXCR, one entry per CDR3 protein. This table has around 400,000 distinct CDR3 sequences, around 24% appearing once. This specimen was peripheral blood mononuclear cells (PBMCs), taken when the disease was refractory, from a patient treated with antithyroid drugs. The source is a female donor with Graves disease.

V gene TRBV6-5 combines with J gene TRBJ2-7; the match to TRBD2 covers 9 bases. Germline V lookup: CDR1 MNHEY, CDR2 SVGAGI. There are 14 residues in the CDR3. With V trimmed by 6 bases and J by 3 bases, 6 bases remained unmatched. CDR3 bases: TGTGCCAGCAGGAGAAGCGGGGGGTTCTACGAGCAGTACTTC. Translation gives CASRRSGGFYEQYF.

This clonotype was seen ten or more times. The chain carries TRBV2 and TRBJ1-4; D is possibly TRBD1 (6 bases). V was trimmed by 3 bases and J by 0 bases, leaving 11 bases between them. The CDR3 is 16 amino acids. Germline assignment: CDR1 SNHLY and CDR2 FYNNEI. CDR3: CASSERGGATNEKLFF. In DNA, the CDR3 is TGTGCCAGCAGTGAGAGAGGGGGTGCAACTAATGAAAAACTGTTTTTT.

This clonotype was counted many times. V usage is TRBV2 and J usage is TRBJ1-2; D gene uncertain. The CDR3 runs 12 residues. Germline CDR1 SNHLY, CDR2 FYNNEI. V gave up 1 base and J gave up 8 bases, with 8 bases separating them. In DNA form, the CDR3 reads TGTGCCAGCAGTGAAGTGGCGGGGGGCTACACCTTC. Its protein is CASSEVAGGYTF.

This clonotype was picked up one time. CDR3 DNA: TGTGCCAGCAGCCAAATCCGGGACTCCAGCTCCTACGAGCAGTACTTC. It yields the protein CASSQIRDSSSYEQYF. The chain couples TRBV27 to TRBJ2-7, with a tentative D call TRBD2 (6 bases). Between the trimmed V and J ends, which lost 6 bases and 0 bases, there was a span of 18 bases. This CDR3 contains 16 residues. Germline CDR1 reads MNHEY; CDR2 reads SMNVEV (reference sequence).

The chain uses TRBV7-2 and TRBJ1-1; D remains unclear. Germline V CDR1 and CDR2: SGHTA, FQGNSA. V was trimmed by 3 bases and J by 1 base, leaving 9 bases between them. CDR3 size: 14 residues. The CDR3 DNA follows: TGTGCCAGCAGCTTCGAGGTGAAGAACACTGAAGCTTTCTTT. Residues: CASSFEVKNTEAFF.

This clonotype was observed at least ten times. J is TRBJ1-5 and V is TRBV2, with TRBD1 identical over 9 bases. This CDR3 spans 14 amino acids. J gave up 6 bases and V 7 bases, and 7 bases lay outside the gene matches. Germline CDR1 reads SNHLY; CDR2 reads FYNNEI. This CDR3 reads CASTYGTGSQPQHF. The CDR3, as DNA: TGTGCCAGCACCTACGGGACAGGGTCTCAGCCCCAGCATTTT.

The CDR3 bases are TGTGCCAGCAGTTTAAGCACGGTCAAAACAGATACGCAGTATTTT. Residues: CASSLSTVKTDTQYF. The chain joins TRBV11-2 to TRBJ2-3; D unresolved. The CDR3 covers 15 residues. In germline, CDR1 is SGHAT, CDR2 FQNNGV. V shed 6 bases and J shed 3 bases, with 16 bases lying between them.

The chain's CDR3 is CASNLAGTGNGYTF. CDR3 DNA: TGTGCCAGCAATCTCGCCGGGACAGGGAACGGCTACACCTTC. The rearrangement joins TRBV12-3 or TRBV12-4 to TRBJ1-2, with 9 bases lining up with TRBD1. The V and J ends lost 7 bases and 8 bases, in that order; junction bases with no gene match: 11. The CDR3 spans 14 residues.

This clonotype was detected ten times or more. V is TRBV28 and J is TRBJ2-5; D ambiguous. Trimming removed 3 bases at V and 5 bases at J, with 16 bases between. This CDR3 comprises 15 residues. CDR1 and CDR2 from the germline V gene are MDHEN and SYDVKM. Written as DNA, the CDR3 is TGTGCCAGCAGTTTCGGACGGGTTTTTGGGGAGACCCAGTACTTC. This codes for CASSFGRVFGETQYF.

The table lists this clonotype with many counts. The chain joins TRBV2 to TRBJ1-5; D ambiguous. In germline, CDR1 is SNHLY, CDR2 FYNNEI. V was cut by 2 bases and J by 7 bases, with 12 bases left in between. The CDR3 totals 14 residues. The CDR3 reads CASSEIGSNQPQHF. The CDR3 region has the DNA TGTGCCAGCAGTGAAATCGGATCTAACCAGCCCCAGCATTTT.

CDR3 sequence reads: CASSQTHRQGGRETQYF. CDR3 coding DNA: TGTGCCAGCAGCCAAACCCATCGACAGGGAGGGCGAGAGACCCAGTACTTC. The rearrangement uses TRBV4-2 and TRBJ2-5; perhaps D is TRBD1 or TRBD2 (7 bases each). The CDR3 runs to 17 residues. Germline V lookup: CDR1 LGHNA, CDR2 YNFKEQ. V was pared by 2 bases and J by 4 bases, with 20 bases between.

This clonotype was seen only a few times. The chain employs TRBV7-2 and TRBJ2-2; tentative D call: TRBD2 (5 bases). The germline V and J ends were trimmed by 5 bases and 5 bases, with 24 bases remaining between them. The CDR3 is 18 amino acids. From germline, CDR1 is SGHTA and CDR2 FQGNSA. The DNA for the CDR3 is TGTGCCAGCAGCCCCCGCCAATGGTTAGCAGAGCGGACCGGGGAGCTGTTTTTT. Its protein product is CASSPRQWLAERTGELFF.

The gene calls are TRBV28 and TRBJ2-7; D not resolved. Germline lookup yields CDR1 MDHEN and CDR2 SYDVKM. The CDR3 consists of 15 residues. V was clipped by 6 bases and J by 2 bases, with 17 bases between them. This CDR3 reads CASSPKWARTYEQYF. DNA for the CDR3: TGTGCCAGCAGCCCAAAATGGGCGAGGACCTACGAGCAGTACTTC.

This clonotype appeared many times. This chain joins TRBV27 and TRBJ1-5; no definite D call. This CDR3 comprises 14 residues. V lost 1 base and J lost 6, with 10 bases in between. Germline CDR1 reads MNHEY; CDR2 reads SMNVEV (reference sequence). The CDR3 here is CASSLLGGAQPQHF. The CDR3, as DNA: TGTGCCAGCAGTTTATTGGGAGGAGCTCAGCCCCAGCATTTT.

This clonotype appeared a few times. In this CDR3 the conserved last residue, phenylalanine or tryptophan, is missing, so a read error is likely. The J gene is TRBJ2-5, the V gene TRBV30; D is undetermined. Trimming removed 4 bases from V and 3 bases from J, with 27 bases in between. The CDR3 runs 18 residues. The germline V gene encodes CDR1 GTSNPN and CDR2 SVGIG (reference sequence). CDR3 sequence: CAWIPQITLDWRKETQYL. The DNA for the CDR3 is TGTGCCTGGATCCCCCAAATCACTCTCGATTGGCGAAAAGAGACCCAGTACCTC.

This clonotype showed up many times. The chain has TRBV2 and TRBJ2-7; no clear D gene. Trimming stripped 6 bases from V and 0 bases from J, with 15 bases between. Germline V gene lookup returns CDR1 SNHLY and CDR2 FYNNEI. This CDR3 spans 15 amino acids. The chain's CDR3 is CASRERILGSYEQYF. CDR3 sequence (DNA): TGTGCCAGCAGAGAAAGGATTTTAGGCTCCTACGAGCAGTACTTC.

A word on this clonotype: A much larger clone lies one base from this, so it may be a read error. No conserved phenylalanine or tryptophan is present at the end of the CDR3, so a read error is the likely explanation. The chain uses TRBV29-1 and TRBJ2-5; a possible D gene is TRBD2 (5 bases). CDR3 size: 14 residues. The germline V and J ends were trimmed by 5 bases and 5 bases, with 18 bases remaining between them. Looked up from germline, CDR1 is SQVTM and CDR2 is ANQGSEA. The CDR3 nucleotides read TGCAGCGTTCCGACGCTGGCAGGCGGGGAGACCCAGTACTCC. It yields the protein CSVPTLAGGETQYS.

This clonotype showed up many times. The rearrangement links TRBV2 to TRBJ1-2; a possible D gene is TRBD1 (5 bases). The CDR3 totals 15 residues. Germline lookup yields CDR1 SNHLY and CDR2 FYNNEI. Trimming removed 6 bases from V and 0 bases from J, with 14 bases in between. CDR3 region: CASRLDSPPNYGYTF. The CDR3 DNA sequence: TGTGCCAGCAGACTCGACAGCCCTCCTAACTATGGCTACACCTTC.

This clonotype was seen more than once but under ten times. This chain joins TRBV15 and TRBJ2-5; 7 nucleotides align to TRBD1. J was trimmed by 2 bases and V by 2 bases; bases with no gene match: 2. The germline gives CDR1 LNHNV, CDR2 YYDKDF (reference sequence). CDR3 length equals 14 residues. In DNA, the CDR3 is TGTGCCACCAGCAGAAGGGACAGTCAAGAGACCCAGTACTTC. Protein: CATSRRDSQETQYF.

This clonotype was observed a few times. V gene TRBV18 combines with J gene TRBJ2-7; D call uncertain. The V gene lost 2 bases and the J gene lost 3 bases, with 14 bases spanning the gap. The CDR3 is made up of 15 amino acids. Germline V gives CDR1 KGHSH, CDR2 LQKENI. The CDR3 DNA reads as TGTGCCAGCTCACCAAACCGATCCGGACGCTACGAGCAGTACTTC. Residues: CASSPNRSGRYEQYF.

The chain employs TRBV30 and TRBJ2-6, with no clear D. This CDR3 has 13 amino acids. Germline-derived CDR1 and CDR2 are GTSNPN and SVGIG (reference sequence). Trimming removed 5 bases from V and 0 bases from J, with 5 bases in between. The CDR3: CAWEGSGANVLTF. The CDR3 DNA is TGTGCCTGGGAAGGCTCTGGGGCCAACGTCCTGACTTTC.

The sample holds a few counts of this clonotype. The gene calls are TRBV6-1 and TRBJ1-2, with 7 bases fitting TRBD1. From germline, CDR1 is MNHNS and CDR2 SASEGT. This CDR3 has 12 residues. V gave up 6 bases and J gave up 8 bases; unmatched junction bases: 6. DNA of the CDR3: TGTGCCAGCAGACAGGGGTCTGAGGGCTACACCTTC. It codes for CASRQGSEGYTF.

CDR3 residues: CASSRLFSGATEAFF. The CDR3 DNA follows: TGTGCCAGCAGTCGATTATTCTCGGGGGCCACTGAAGCTTTCTTT. The chain uses TRBV7-8 and TRBJ1-1; tentative D call: TRBD1 (6 bases). Germline-derived CDR1 and CDR2 are SGHVS and FQNEAQ. V lost 6 bases and J 4 bases, leaving 18 bases between the germline ends. The CDR3 totals 15 residues.

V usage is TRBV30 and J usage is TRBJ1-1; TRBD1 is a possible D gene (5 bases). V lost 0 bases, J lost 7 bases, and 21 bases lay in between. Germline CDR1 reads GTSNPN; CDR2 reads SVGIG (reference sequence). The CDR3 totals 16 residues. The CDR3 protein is CAWSVQVGFGNGEAFF. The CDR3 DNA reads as TGTGCCTGGAGTGTACAGGTAGGGTTTGGGAATGGTGAAGCTTTCTTT.

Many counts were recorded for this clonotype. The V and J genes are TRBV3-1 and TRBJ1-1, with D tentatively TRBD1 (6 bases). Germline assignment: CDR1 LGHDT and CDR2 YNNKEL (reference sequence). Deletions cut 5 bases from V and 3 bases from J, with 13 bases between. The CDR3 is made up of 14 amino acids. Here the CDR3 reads CASSDDRRDTEAFF. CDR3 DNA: TGTGCCAGCAGCGACGACAGGCGGGACACTGAAGCTTTCTTT.

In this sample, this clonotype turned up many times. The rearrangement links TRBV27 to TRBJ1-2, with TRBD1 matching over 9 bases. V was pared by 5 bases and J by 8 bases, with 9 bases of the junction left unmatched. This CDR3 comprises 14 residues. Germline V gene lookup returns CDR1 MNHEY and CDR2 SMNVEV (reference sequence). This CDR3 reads CASSLQGQGRGYTF. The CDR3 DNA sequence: TGTGCCAGCAGTCTTCAGGGACAGGGACGGGGCTACACCTTC.

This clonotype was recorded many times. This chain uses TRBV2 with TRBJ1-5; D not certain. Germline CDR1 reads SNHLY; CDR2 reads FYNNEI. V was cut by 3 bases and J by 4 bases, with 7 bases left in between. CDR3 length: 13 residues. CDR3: CASSESENQPQHF. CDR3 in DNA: TGTGCCAGCAGTGAGTCAGAAAATCAGCCCCAGCATTTT.

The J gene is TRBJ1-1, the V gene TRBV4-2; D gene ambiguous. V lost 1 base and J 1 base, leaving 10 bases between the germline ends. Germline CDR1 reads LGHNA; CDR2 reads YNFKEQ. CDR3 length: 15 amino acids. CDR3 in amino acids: CASSQGGDGNTEAFF. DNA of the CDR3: TGTGCCAGCAGCCAAGGAGGTGACGGGAACACTGAAGCTTTCTTT.

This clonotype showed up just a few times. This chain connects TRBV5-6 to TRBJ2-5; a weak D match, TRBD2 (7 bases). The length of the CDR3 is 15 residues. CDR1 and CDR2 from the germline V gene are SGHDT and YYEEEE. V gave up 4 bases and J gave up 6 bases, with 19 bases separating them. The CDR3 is CASSPLGGAMKTQYF. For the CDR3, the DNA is TGTGCCAGCAGCCCGCTTGGGGGGGCTATGAAGACCCAGTACTTC.

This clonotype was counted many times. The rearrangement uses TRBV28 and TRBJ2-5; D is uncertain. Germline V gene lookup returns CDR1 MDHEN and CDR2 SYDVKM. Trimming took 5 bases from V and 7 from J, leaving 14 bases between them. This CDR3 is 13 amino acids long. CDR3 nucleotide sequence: TGTGCCAGCAGTCTCGGGCCTGTAGGGACCCAGTACTTC. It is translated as CASSLGPVGTQYF. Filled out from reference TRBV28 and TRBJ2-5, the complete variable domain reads DVKVTQSSRYLVKRTGEKVFLECVQDMDHENMFWYRQDPGLGLRLIYFSYDVKMKEKGDIPEGYSVSREKKERFSLILESASTNQTSMYLCASSLGPVGTQYFGPGTRLLVL.